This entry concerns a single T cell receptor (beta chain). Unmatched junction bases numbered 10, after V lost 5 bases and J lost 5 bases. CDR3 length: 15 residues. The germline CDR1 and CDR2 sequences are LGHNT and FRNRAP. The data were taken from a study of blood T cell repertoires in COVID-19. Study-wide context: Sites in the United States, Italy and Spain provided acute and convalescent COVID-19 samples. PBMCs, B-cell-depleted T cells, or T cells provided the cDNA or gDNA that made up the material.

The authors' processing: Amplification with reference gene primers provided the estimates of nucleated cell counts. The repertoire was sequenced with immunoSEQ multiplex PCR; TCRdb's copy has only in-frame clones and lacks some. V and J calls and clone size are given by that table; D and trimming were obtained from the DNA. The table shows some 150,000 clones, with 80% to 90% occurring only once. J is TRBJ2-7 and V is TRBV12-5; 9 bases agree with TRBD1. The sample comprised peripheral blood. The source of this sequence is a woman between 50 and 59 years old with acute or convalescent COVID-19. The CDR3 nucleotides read TGTGCTAGTGGTCTCGTCGTGGGACAGGGCCACGAGCAGTACTTC. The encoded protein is CASGLVVGQGHEQYF.